The source of this T cell receptor beta chain is a study of T cells after yellow fever vaccination. The CDR3 extends over 14 amino acids. Trimming removed 3 bases from V and 6 bases from J; junction bases left unmatched: 5. Germline V gene sequence: CDR1 SEHNR, CDR2 FQNEAQ (reference sequence). It was through 5'RACE template switching that TCR cDNA was made, with a universal primer site and UMIs added. Using its own MiXCR run on the 5' RACE reads, TCRdb lists one record per CDR3 protein. This table holds roughly 300,000 distinct CDR3 sequences, roughly 8.4% found once. This clonotype was seen only a few times. The antigen is unknown. Whole-study results and caveats: Of the clonotypes, a small share occurred in both CD4 and CD8 compartments. Subsequent booster samples again held most clones from primary vaccination (just under 98% CD4, roughly 91% CD8). Secondary responses were weaker yet peaked faster, day 5 versus 15.

The rearrangement links TRBV7-9 to TRBJ1-2; 9 positions match TRBD1. The source material was PBMCs, sampled about 49 days after the first yellow fever vaccination. This receptor was obtained from a young man who received the YFV17D yellow fever vaccine. CDR3 nucleotide sequence: TGTGCCAGCAGCTTCACCGACAGGGGGAATGGCTACACCTTC. Its protein product is CASSFTDRGNGYTF. The complete variable domain, with remaining parts taken from reference TRBV7-9 and TRBJ1-2, reads DTGVSQNPRHKITKRGQNVTFRCDPISEHNRLYWYRQTLGQGPEFLTYFQNEAQLEKSRLLSDRFSAERPKGSFSTLEIQRTEQGDSAMYLCASSFTDRGNGYTFGSGTRLTVV.